This entry lists 24 T cell receptor beta chains sequenced from one sample in a study of shared clonotypes between healthy human individuals. Sequencing was performed with immunoSEQ multiplex PCR; in TCRdb, only in-frame clones are kept and a portion is missing. The table lists about 92,000 clones, roughly three quarters of them singletons. Sequences were obtained from memory CD8+ T cells sorted from blood. The subset here: CD45RO+ cells pooled with CCR7-negative TemRA cells. These receptors were collected from a man in his thirties or forties in good health.

This clone appeared a few times. The CDR3 sequence: CASSSTGLYEQYF. The CDR3 region has the DNA TGTGCCAGCAGCTCGACAGGGCTCTACGAGCAGTACTTC. The rearrangement uses TRBV5-6 and TRBJ2-7; TRBD1 matches 7 bases. The CDR3 covers 13 residues. V trimming: 3 bases; J trimming: 3 bases; junction bases outside the gene matches: 3. Germline V CDR1 and CDR2: SGHDT, YYEEEE.

This clone has a handful of counts. Other DNA sequences in this sample translate to the same CDR3. CDR3: CSVGAGYEQYF. CDR3 in DNA: TGCAGCGTTGGAGCGGGCTACGAGCAGTACTTC. This chain links TRBV29-1 with TRBJ2-7, with D tentatively TRBD2 (6 bases). The CDR3 is 11 residues long. The germline V and J ends were trimmed by 4 bases and 3 bases, with 7 bases remaining between them. CDR1 and CDR2 (germline): SQVTM, ANQGSEA.

The V gene is TRBV4-3, the J gene TRBJ2-1; D is unresolved. The CDR3 is 13 residues long. Trimming took off 6 bases at V and 2 bases at J, with 8 bases between the two ends. The germline CDR1 and CDR2 sequences are LGHNA and YSLEER. CDR3 DNA sequence: TGCGCCAGCAGTCAGGCCGCCTACAATGAGCAGTTCTTC. Translating it yields CASSQAAYNEQFF.

In its sample, this clone is medium-sized. The CDR3, as DNA: TGTGCCAGCAGCTTAGGGCCGAGCTCCTACAATGAGCAGTTCTTC. It encodes CASSLGPSSYNEQFF. J is TRBJ2-1 and V is TRBV5-6, with D unresolved. Trimming took 2 bases from V and 0 from J, leaving 9 bases between them. The CDR3 totals 15 residues. The germline gives CDR1 SGHDT, CDR2 YYEEEE.

The chain employs TRBV19 and TRBJ2-1; the D gene could be TRBD1 or TRBD2 (6 bases each). In germline, CDR1 is LNHDA, CDR2 SQIVND (reference sequence). The V end lost 4 bases, the J end lost 1 base, and 14 bases lay between the germline ends. The CDR3 has 16 amino acids. CDR3 residues: CASSKGGVVSYNEQFF. CDR3 DNA: TGTGCCAGTAGTAAGGGGGGAGTGGTATCCTACAATGAGCAGTTCTTC.

The rearrangement uses TRBV14 and TRBJ2-7; 10 positions agree with TRBD1. Trimming at V came to 2 bases and at J to 5 bases, leaving 6 bases not matched to a gene. The CDR3 spans 15 residues. Germline V gene data show CDR1 as SGHDN and CDR2 as FVKESK. The CDR3 bases are TGTGCCAGCAGCCAAAAGACAGGGGGCAAGAACGAGCAGTACTTC. Protein sequence: CASSQKTGGKNEQYF.

The CDR3 sequence: CASSLRLAGGPDEQYF. The CDR3 DNA reads TGCGCCAGCAGCTTGCGACTAGCGGGAGGGCCAGACGAGCAGTACTTC. The chain recombines TRBV5-1 with TRBJ2-7, with 14 bases matching TRBD2. V dropped 1 base and J dropped 5; count of bases not matched to a gene: 5. Germline CDR1 is SGHRS and CDR2 is YFSETQ. The CDR3 covers 16 residues.

The V and J genes are TRBV2 and TRBJ2-7; no reliable D call. Trimming stripped 5 bases from V and 0 bases from J, with 14 bases between. The CDR3 loop spans 15 amino acids. Germline loops: CDR1 SNHLY, CDR2 FYNNEI. The CDR3 region is CASSPLLTPSYEQYF. As DNA, the CDR3 is TGTGCCAGCAGTCCCTTATTAACCCCCTCCTACGAGCAGTACTTC.

This CDR3 is CASSEGAGEASYEQYF. The DNA of the CDR3 is TGTGCCAGCAGTGAAGGCGCAGGGGAGGCATCCTACGAGCAGTACTTC. The genes are TRBV6-1 and TRBJ2-7, with D perhaps given as TRBD1 or TRBD2 (6 bases each). The CDR3 spans 16 residues. Germline V lookup: CDR1 MNHNS, CDR2 SASEGT. Trimming pared 1 base from V and 1 base from J, leaving 14 bases between.

The rearrangement uses TRBV5-5 and TRBJ1-5; D may be TRBD1 (5 bases). The CDR3 runs to 15 residues. V shed 4 bases and J shed 3 bases, with 14 bases lying between them. Germline lookup yields CDR1 SGHKS and CDR2 YYEKEE (reference sequence). As DNA, the CDR3 is TGTGCCAGCAGCCCCGCGGGAGGGGTCAATCAGCCCCAGCATTTT. It codes for CASSPAGGVNQPQHF.

The gene calls are TRBV7-6 and TRBJ2-1, with TRBD2 identical over 11 bases. Looked up from germline, CDR1 is SGHVS and CDR2 is FNYEAQ. V trimming: 5 bases; J trimming: 2 bases; junction bases outside the gene matches: 11. This CDR3 spans 18 amino acids. The CDR3 loop reads CASSAGTSGLLAYNEQFF. CDR3 nucleotide sequence: TGTGCCAGCAGCGCCGGGACTAGCGGCCTTTTGGCCTACAATGAGCAGTTCTTC.

This clone was picked up one time. The chain links TRBV28 to TRBJ2-7; D might be TRBD2 (6 bases). The CDR3 runs to 16 residues. V was shortened by 2 bases and J by 2 bases, with 16 bases between the two germline ends. CDR1 is MDHEN, CDR2 SYDVKM, per germline. The CDR3 region has the DNA TGTGCCAGCAGTTTACCTCGGTTCAGGACTACCTACGAGCAGTACTTC. Translating it yields CASSLPRFRTTYEQYF.

This clone was seen repeatedly, ten times or more. The chain recombines TRBV7-9 with TRBJ1-4, with a weak D call TRBD1 (5 bases). V was pared by 6 bases and J by 7 bases, with 15 bases between. Germline V gives CDR1 SEHNR, CDR2 FQNEAQ (reference sequence). The CDR3 contains 14 residues. The CDR3 sequence: CASRDSGIGEKLFF. The CDR3 coding sequence is TGTGCCAGCAGGGATTCAGGGATCGGTGAAAAACTGTTTTTT.

V gene TRBV4-1 combines with J gene TRBJ2-7; 7 bases fit TRBD2. The CDR3 consists of 15 residues. J was trimmed by 0 bases and V by 3 bases; bases with no gene match: 5. CDR1 is MGHRA, CDR2 YSYEKL, per germline. CDR3 nucleotide sequence: TGCGCCAGCAGCCACCGAGGCGGGAGCTCCTACGAGCAGTACTTC. Its translation: CASSHRGGSSYEQYF.

In DNA form, the CDR3 reads TGCGCCAGCAGGCACATCGGACAGGGGGTTGGTGACACTGAAGCTTTCTTT. Translating it yields CASRHIGQGVGDTEAFF. The J gene is TRBJ1-1, the V gene TRBV4-1; 10 bases map to TRBD1. V gave up 6 bases and J gave up 3 bases; unmatched junction bases: 13. CDR1 MGHRA and CDR2 YSYEKL come from the germline V gene. The CDR3 has 17 amino acids.

The CDR3: CASKRTGSYEQYF. The CDR3 region has the DNA TGCGCCAGCAAAAGGACAGGGTCCTACGAGCAGTACTTC. The chain is built from TRBV5-1 and TRBJ2-7; 8 nucleotides agree with TRBD1. Germline V gives CDR1 SGHRS, CDR2 YFSETQ. This CDR3 has 13 residues. Trimming cost V 6 bases and J 1 base; bases outside gene matches: 3.

This clone was found once. The chain recombines TRBV29-1 with TRBJ1-1; D not certain. CDR3 size: 12 residues. Deletions cut 4 bases from V and 5 bases from J, with 11 bases between. The germline V gene has CDR1 SQVTM and CDR2 ANQGSEA. DNA of the CDR3: TGCAGCGTTGGCCGAGAGAAGACTGAAGCTTTCTTT. Translated: CSVGREKTEAFF.

This clone has just a few counts. The V call is TRBV7-6, the J call TRBJ2-7, with D possibly matching TRBD2 (6 bases). The V and J ends lost 2 bases and 0 bases respectively, with 8 bases between them. The CDR3 runs to 14 residues. CDR1 SGHVS and CDR2 FNYEAQ come from the germline V gene. The CDR3 loop is CASSLREDSYEQYF. CDR3 coding DNA: TGTGCCAGCAGCTTAAGGGAGGACTCCTACGAGCAGTACTTC.

This clone was seen a few times. This chain links TRBV7-9 with TRBJ1-1; 7 nucleotides match TRBD1. Germline V gene sequence: CDR1 SEHNR, CDR2 FQNEAQ (reference sequence). This CDR3 is built from 15 residues. Trimming cost V 5 bases and J 2 bases; bases outside gene matches: 8. The DNA of the CDR3 is TGTGCCAGCAGCGTACGGGACAGCCTTAACACTGAAGCTTTCTTT. Protein: CASSVRDSLNTEAFF.

This rearrangement joins TRBV7-8 to TRBJ1-1; 8 positions agree with TRBD1. The trim removed 5 bases at V and 0 bases at J, leaving 23 bases unmatched. This CDR3 is 21 amino acids long. Germline assignment: CDR1 SGHVS and CDR2 FQNEAQ. CDR3 sequence reads: CASSARQGLLRLSEMNTEAFF. The CDR3, as DNA: TGTGCCAGCAGCGCCAGACAGGGGCTCCTTCGGCTTTCGGAAATGAACACTGAAGCTTTCTTT.

This chain links TRBV27 with TRBJ2-5, with a weak D call TRBD2 (5 bases). Germline loops: CDR1 MNHEY, CDR2 SMNVEV (reference sequence). Trimming cost V 6 bases and J 0 bases, with 11 bases left between them. This CDR3 is 14 amino acids long. As DNA, the CDR3 is TGTGCCAGCAGGGGCGGACTGTACCAAGAGACCCAGTACTTC. It yields the protein CASRGGLYQETQYF.

The CDR3 reads CASRRDSTLRTEAFF. The CDR3 nucleotides read TGCGCCAGCAGACGGGACAGCACCTTGAGAACTGAAGCTTTCTTT. The chain employs TRBV5-1 and TRBJ1-1, with 7 positions matching TRBD1. This CDR3 is 15 amino acids long. Germline CDR1 and CDR2: SGHRS and YFSETQ. The V segment lost 5 bases and the J segment 5 bases; nucleotides outside the gene matches: 12.

The J gene is TRBJ1-4, the V gene TRBV5-6; perhaps TRBD1 as D (5 bases). CDR1 and CDR2 from the germline V gene are SGHDT and YYEEEE. The CDR3 sequence is 16 residues long. V lost 5 bases, J lost 0 bases, and 14 bases lay in between. CDR3 amino acids: CASSTLGDSTNEKLFF. CDR3 DNA sequence: TGTGCCAGCAGTACGCTAGGGGACTCAACTAATGAAAAACTGTTTTTT. The full variable domain, rest sourced from reference TRBV5-6 and TRBJ1-4, is DAGVTQSPTHLIKTRGQQVTLRCSPKSGHDTVSWYQQALGQGPQFIFQYYEEEERQRGNFPDRFSGHQFPNYSSELNVNALLLGDSALYLCASSTLGDSTNEKLFFGSGTQLSVL.

This chain links TRBV28 with TRBJ1-1, with 9 bases identical to TRBD1. The junction had 9 bases not matched to a gene; V was cut back by 4 bases and J by 3 bases. Germline-derived CDR1 and CDR2 are MDHEN and SYDVKM. The CDR3 runs to 16 residues. The CDR3 DNA reads as TGTGCCAGCAGTTCTTACAGGGGGCGGGAATACACTGAAGCTTTCTTT. This codes for CASSSYRGREYTEAFF.